The next 31 T cell receptor beta chains were all read from a single sample in a study of shared T cell receptors in the human thymus. The data were produced by immunoSEQ multiplex PCR, yet TCRdb's version contains in-frame clones alone and is incomplete. The data contain 700,000 to 750,000 clones, approximately 85% of them singletons. These data were likewise used in another study, on human thymus T cells.

What was sequenced was thymocytes. Source of these receptors: a girl less than two years old with a congenital heart defect.

Remarks on this clone: At the DNA level, this CDR3 is encoded by other sequences in the same sample as well. The J gene is TRBJ2-7, the V gene TRBV12-5; unclear D gene. The CDR3 extends over 12 amino acids. Trimming left V 5 bases short and J 2 bases short, with 7 bases between. Germline values: CDR1 LGHNT, CDR2 FRNRAP. The CDR3 spells CASGLVAYEQYF. CDR3 sequence (DNA): TGTGCTAGTGGTCTAGTGGCCTACGAGCAGTACTTC.

The chain combines TRBV28 with TRBJ1-2, with 9 bases lining up with TRBD1. Losses at the gene ends were 10 bases for V and 5 bases for J; bases not matched to a gene: 20. The length of the CDR3 is 17 residues. Per the germline V gene, CDR1 is MDHEN and CDR2 is SYDVKM. The CDR3 region has the DNA TGTGCCACCAATAAACAAGGACAGGGGAGTGTGAGGTATGGCTACACCTTC. This gives the protein CATNKQGQGSVRYGYTF.

This clone was seen once. V is TRBV20-1 and J is TRBJ1-2, with D hard to call. Trimming pared 6 bases from V and 1 base from J, leaving 6 bases between. Germline V gene lookup returns CDR1 DFQATT and CDR2 SNEGSKA (reference sequence). The CDR3 runs to 11 residues. CDR3 in amino acids: CSARSNYGYTF. The DNA of the CDR3 is TGCAGTGCGCGGAGTAACTATGGCTACACCTTC.

The CDR3 DNA reads TGTGCCAGCACCCTGACAGGGGAAGAGACCCAGTACTTC. It yields the protein CASTLTGEETQYF. The chain joins TRBV6-1 to TRBJ2-5, with 8 nucleotides matching TRBD1. Germline-derived CDR1 and CDR2 are MNHNS and SASEGT. The CDR3 covers 13 residues. V dropped 7 bases and J dropped 3; count of bases not matched to a gene: 4.

The V gene is TRBV5-1, the J gene TRBJ2-7; the D gene is possibly TRBD1 (6 bases). Trimming took off 0 bases at V and 7 bases at J, with 8 bases between the two ends. Germline-derived CDR1 and CDR2 are SGHRS and YFSETQ. CDR3 size: 12 residues. CDR3 loop: CASSLVRGEQYF. The CDR3 DNA reads TGCGCCAGCAGCTTGGTTAGGGGGGAGCAGTACTTC. The variable domain in full, with the rest retrieved from reference TRBV5-1 and TRBJ2-7, is KAGVTQTPRYLIKTRGQQVTLSCSPISGHRSVSWYQQTPGQGLQFLFEYFSETQRNKGNFPGRFSGRQFSNSRSEMNVSTLELGDSALYLCASSLVRGEQYFGPGTRLTVT.

The V gene is TRBV30, the J gene TRBJ2-7; weak D call: TRBD1 (5 bases). Germline CDR1 and CDR2: GTSNPN and SVGIG (reference sequence). The CDR3 runs 10 residues. V gave up 7 bases and J gave up 2 bases, with 6 bases separating them. The CDR3 here is CAYRTYEQYF. The CDR3 DNA follows: TGTGCCTACAGGACCTACGAGCAGTACTTC. Full variable domain (missing parts from reference TRBV30 and TRBJ2-7): SQTIHQWPATLVQPVGSPLSLECTVEGTSNPNLYWYRQAAGRGLQLLFYSVGIGQISSEVPQNLSASRPQDRQFILSSKKLLLSDSGFYLCAYRTYEQYFGPGTRLTVT.

The chain has TRBV7-2 and TRBJ1-2; a weak D match, TRBD1 (6 bases). The CDR3 loop spans 16 amino acids. Germline V lookup: CDR1 SGHTA, CDR2 FQGNSA. The V gene lost 7 bases and the J gene lost 4 bases, with 22 bases spanning the gap. CDR3 loop: CASTLTTGSFGYGYTF. The CDR3, as DNA: TGTGCCAGCACCCTAACAACAGGGTCCTTCGGCTATGGCTACACCTTC.

This sequence joins TRBV5-4 and TRBJ2-7; 9 bases are shared with TRBD1. J was trimmed by 0 bases and V by 4 bases; bases with no gene match: 8. The CDR3 loop spans 16 amino acids. Germline CDR1 SGHNT, CDR2 YYREEE (reference sequence). The CDR3 loop reads CASSPTSGQGSYEQYF. The CDR3 DNA is TGTGCCAGCAGCCCGACCTCGGGACAGGGCTCCTACGAGCAGTACTTC.

Points on this clone: The junction departs from the called germline gene at one end, perhaps through a read error. V usage is TRBV29-1 and J usage is TRBJ2-2; 9 bases are shared with TRBD1. The CDR3 spans 14 residues. Per germline, CDR1 SQVTM and CDR2 ANQGSEA. CDR3: CGVQWTGVNGELFF. In DNA form, the CDR3 reads TGCGGCGTCCAATGGACAGGGGTAAACGGGGAGCTGTTTTTT.

The rearrangement uses TRBV9 and TRBJ2-5; the match to TRBD2 covers 7 bases. With 5 bases clipped from V and 4 bases from J, the junction kept 8 bases outside the gene matches. The CDR3 consists of 14 residues. CDR1 SGDLS and CDR2 YYNGEE come from the germline V gene. The CDR3 protein is CASSRKRGGETQYF. CDR3 bases: TGTGCCAGCAGTCGAAAGCGGGGAGGAGAGACCCAGTACTTC.

This clone was picked up one time. The chain has TRBV7-2 and TRBJ1-6; the D is unclear. The CDR3 runs to 12 residues. Trimming pared 1 base from V and 9 bases from J, leaving 4 bases between. From germline, CDR1 is SGHTA and CDR2 FQGNSA. Here the CDR3 reads CASSLVISPLHF. CDR3 sequence (DNA): TGTGCCAGCAGCTTAGTAATTTCACCCCTCCACTTT.

The V gene is TRBV6-5, the J gene TRBJ1-1; TRBD1 is a possible D gene (6 bases). Germline V gene lookup returns CDR1 MNHEY and CDR2 SVGAGI. The CDR3 covers 14 residues. Trimming cost V 2 bases and J 4 bases, with 11 bases left between them. CDR3 coding DNA: TGTGCCAGCAGTTACGGGGGCGGGGGCACTGAAGCTTTCTTT. Encoded protein: CASSYGGGGTEAFF.

The V and J genes are TRBV28 and TRBJ1-5; 12 nucleotides agree with TRBD1. Per the germline V gene, CDR1 is MDHEN and CDR2 is SYDVKM. Unmatched junction bases numbered 11, after V lost 6 bases and J lost 8 bases. The CDR3 covers 16 residues. This chain's CDR3 is CASSQGTGGPVKPQHF. The CDR3 nucleotides read TGTGCCAGCAGCCAAGGGACAGGGGGCCCGGTTAAGCCCCAGCATTTT.

The chain couples TRBV25-1 to TRBJ2-1; D possibly corresponds to TRBD1 (5 bases). The CDR3 loop spans 18 amino acids. V was cut by 1 base and J by 0 bases, with 16 bases left in between. The germline CDR1 and CDR2 sequences are MGHDK and SYGVNS. The CDR3 spells CASSESAPRESSYNEQFF. CDR3 coding DNA: TGTGCCAGCAGTGAATCAGCCCCCAGGGAAAGCTCCTACAATGAGCAGTTCTTC.

There are a few counts of this clone. The chain uses TRBV2 and TRBJ1-5, with a tentative D call TRBD1 (6 bases). The V end was cut by 4 bases, the J end by 1 base, with 8 bases between. CDR3 size: 14 residues. CDR1 is SNHLY and CDR2 is FYNNEI in the germline V gene. CDR3 protein: CASSGTDSNQPQHF. CDR3 sequence (DNA): TGTGCCAGCAGTGGGACAGACAGCAATCAGCCCCAGCATTTT.

DNA for the CDR3: TGCAGCGTTGATCTAGCGGGGGGGCCCCCCGTTCAAACCCAGTACTTC. Translation gives CSVDLAGGPPVQTQYF. This chain connects TRBV29-1 to TRBJ2-5; TRBD2 matches 12 bases. Germline CDR1 is SQVTM and CDR2 is ANQGSEA. The CDR3 extends over 16 amino acids. V was clipped by 3 bases and J by 8 bases; unmatched bases: 13. Using reference TRBV29-1 and TRBJ2-5 for the parts outside the CDR3, the full variable domain is SAVISQKPSRDICQRGTSLTIQCQVDSQVTMMFWYRQQPGQSLTLIATANQGSEATYESGFVIDKFPISRPNLTFSTLTVSNMSPEDSSIYLCSVDLAGGPPVQTQYFGPGTRLLVL.

V and J are TRBV5-4 and TRBJ1-1; perhaps TRBD1 as D (5 bases). CDR1 is SGHNT and CDR2 is YYREEE in the germline V gene (reference sequence). The CDR3 is 14 amino acids. Trimming removed 5 bases at V and 4 bases at J, with 15 bases between. As DNA, the CDR3 is TGTGCCAGCAGGGGGGGTCTGGCGTTCACTGAAGCTTTCTTT. It codes for CASRGGLAFTEAFF. Together with reference TRBV5-4 and TRBJ1-1, the CDR3 gives the full variable domain: ETGVTQSPTHLIKTRGQQVTLRCSSQSGHNTVSWYQQALGQGPQFIFQYYREEENGRGNFPPRFSGLQFPNYSSELNVNALELDDSALYLCASRGGLAFTEAFFGQGTRLTVV.

This chain uses TRBV10-3 with TRBJ1-4, with a possible D match to TRBD1 (6 bases). There are 14 residues in the CDR3. Trimming shortened V by 5 bases and J by 6 bases, and 13 bases separated the two germline ends. The germline V gene encodes CDR1 ENHRY and CDR2 SYGVKD. CDR3 loop: CAISRGGEDEKLFF. In DNA form, the CDR3 reads TGTGCCATCAGTCGAGGGGGTGAAGATGAAAAACTGTTTTTT.

CDR3 sequence: CASALLKKSPSPTENGYTF. The CDR3 DNA reads TGTGCCAGCGCTTTACTAAAAAAGTCTCCCTCCCCGACGGAAAATGGCTACACCTTC. The rearrangement uses TRBV27 and TRBJ1-2, with no clear D. This CDR3 contains 19 residues. From germline, CDR1 is MNHEY and CDR2 SMNVEV (reference sequence). V was shortened by 8 bases and J by 6 bases, with 34 bases between the two germline ends.

This clone came up once. The CDR3 spells CASSQDSLQINTEAFF. The DNA of the CDR3 is TGTGCCAGCAGCCAAGATTCATTGCAGATTAACACTGAAGCTTTCTTT. The chain combines TRBV14 with TRBJ1-1; no clear D. Germline CDR1 is SGHDN and CDR2 is FVKESK. The CDR3 totals 16 residues. V gave up 0 bases and J gave up 2 bases, with 13 bases separating them.

The table lists this clone with a few counts. The chain joins TRBV28 to TRBJ1-3; 7 positions match TRBD1. Germline loops: CDR1 MDHEN, CDR2 SYDVKM. The CDR3 contains 16 residues. V dropped 3 bases and J dropped 1; count of bases not matched to a gene: 6. CDR3 residues: CASSFTGEASGNTIYF. CDR3 bases: TGTGCCAGCAGTTTCACAGGGGAGGCATCTGGAAACACCATATATTTT.

The CDR3 is CASSYETGNTEAFF. CDR3 sequence (DNA): TGTGCCAGCAGCTATGAGACAGGGAACACTGAAGCTTTCTTT. The chain employs TRBV7-2 and TRBJ1-1, with a tentative D call TRBD1 (6 bases). The CDR3 has 14 residues. The germline V gene has CDR1 SGHTA and CDR2 FQGNSA. The V end lost 4 bases, the J end lost 1 base, and 10 bases lay between the germline ends.

CDR3 protein: CASSLGGLGYNEQFF. Written as DNA, the CDR3 is TGTGCCAGCAGCTTAGGGGGGCTAGGCTACAATGAGCAGTTCTTC. The chain has TRBV7-8 and TRBJ2-1; the D gene is possibly TRBD1 (6 bases). Germline V CDR1 and CDR2: SGHVS, FQNEAQ. There are 15 residues in the CDR3. The V end lost 1 base, the J end lost 3 bases, and 10 bases lay between the germline ends.

The V and J genes are TRBV19 and TRBJ2-7; D not resolved. The CDR3 loop spans 15 amino acids. Trimming left V 2 bases short and J 4 bases short, with 15 bases between. Germline values: CDR1 LNHDA, CDR2 SQIVND (reference sequence). Written as DNA, the CDR3 is TGTGCCAGTAGTATACACTCTATTTACCTGTACGAGCAGTACTTC. Encoded protein: CASSIHSIYLYEQYF.

V and J are TRBV25-1 and TRBJ2-4, with 11 bases that match TRBD2. Per germline, CDR1 MGHDK and CDR2 SYGVNS. The CDR3 has 15 residues. V shed 8 bases, J shed 6 bases, and the junction held 9 bases outside the gene matches. CDR3 protein: CASFSGGVPGNIQYF. CDR3 nucleotide sequence: TGTGCCAGCTTTAGCGGGGGGGTCCCGGGAAACATTCAGTACTTC.

This clone was detected only once. The chain uses TRBV19 and TRBJ2-7; the D gene is possibly TRBD1 (5 bases). Germline CDR1 and CDR2: LNHDA and SQIVND (reference sequence). The CDR3 is made up of 12 amino acids. V lost 8 bases to trimming and J lost 4 bases, with 12 bases between them. Here the CDR3 reads CASLGAWYEQYF. CDR3 bases: TGTGCCAGTCTTGGGGCGTGGTACGAGCAGTACTTC.

The chain employs TRBV9 and TRBJ1-4; D is uncertain. The CDR3 consists of 12 residues. V dropped 2 bases and J dropped 6 bases, with 5 bases sitting between them. CDR1 is SGDLS, CDR2 YYNGEE, per germline. CDR3 in amino acids: CASSVSDEKLFF. Written as DNA, the CDR3 is TGTGCCAGCAGCGTGTCGGATGAAAAACTGTTTTTT.

A word on this clone: Other DNA sequences in the same sample also yield this CDR3. The DNA for the CDR3 is TGTGCCAGCAGTGCCGGGGTCTATGGCTACACCTTC. Encoded protein: CASSAGVYGYTF. The V and J genes are TRBV6-1 and TRBJ1-2, with unresolved D. CDR3 size: 12 residues. Germline V gives CDR1 MNHNS, CDR2 SASEGT. V lost 4 bases, J lost 4 bases, and 7 bases lay in between.

The chain couples TRBV27 to TRBJ1-4; no clear D. Trimming shortened V by 6 bases and J by 6 bases, and 17 bases separated the two germline ends. CDR3 size: 15 residues. Germline CDR1 MNHEY, CDR2 SMNVEV (reference sequence). CDR3 nucleotides: TGTGCCAGCAGCTCCCGCGGGAGGTTCGATGAAAAACTGTTTTTT. Translating it yields CASSSRGRFDEKLFF.

This chain uses TRBV6-6 with TRBJ1-1; D is possibly TRBD1 (5 bases). The CDR3 has 15 residues. Germline V gene sequence: CDR1 MNHNY, CDR2 SVGAGI (reference sequence). V dropped 7 bases and J dropped 6 bases, with 21 bases sitting between them. The CDR3 DNA follows: TGTGCCAGCACTAAACAGACAGCCAGGGCGTCTGAAGCTTTCTTT. Its translation: CASTKQTARASEAFF.

The table lists this clone with a count of one. The V gene is TRBV11-2, the J gene TRBJ1-1; possible D gene TRBD1, 5 bases. Trimming removed 4 bases from V and 0 bases from J, with 18 bases in between. CDR3 length: 17 residues. Looked up from germline, CDR1 is SGHAT and CDR2 is FQNNGV. CDR3 loop: CASSSPRTGTMNTEAFF. CDR3 coding DNA: TGTGCCAGCAGCTCGCCCCGCACAGGTACCATGAACACTGAAGCTTTCTTT.